The 11 T cell receptor beta chains listed next were all sequenced from one sample in a study of T cells in Graves' hyperthyroidism and ophthalmopathy. RNA transcripts yielded amplified TCR beta CDR3 regions. RT-PCR in the first round (using the HTBI primer set) targeted the TCR CDR3. One entry per CDR3 protein, called by TCRdb with MiXCR from the multiplex PCR reads. The sample lists roughly 740,000 distinct CDR3 sequences; roughly 15% were seen once. The sample comprised blood. The source of these receptors is a man between 18 and 35 years old with Graves' hyperthyroidism.

This clonotype appeared a few times. This sequence joins TRBV7-3 and TRBJ2-2; D is unclear. In germline, CDR1 is SGHTA, CDR2 FQGTGA. The CDR3 totals 16 residues. The V gene lost 2 bases and the J gene lost 0 bases, with 10 bases spanning the gap. This CDR3 reads CASSLLGAANTGELFF. The CDR3 bases are TGTGCCAGCAGCTTATTAGGAGCCGCGAACACCGGGGAGCTGTTTTTT.

The sample holds many counts of this clonotype. This chain links TRBV20-1 with TRBJ2-3; D is uncertain. The CDR3 spans 16 residues. Between the trimmed V and J ends, which lost 6 bases and 0 bases, there was a span of 19 bases. CDR1 and CDR2 (germline): DFQATT, SNEGSKA (reference sequence). The CDR3 DNA follows: TGCAGTGCAAGGACCTTACATGCGGTTAGCACAGATACGCAGTATTTT. This translates into CSARTLHAVSTDTQYF.

Many counts were recorded for this clonotype. The chain employs TRBV11-1 and TRBJ2-1; D remains ambiguous. This CDR3 contains 13 residues. V was trimmed by 5 bases and J by 6 bases, leaving 11 bases between them. Germline V lookup: CDR1 SGHAT, CDR2 FQDESV (reference sequence). In DNA form, the CDR3 reads TGTGCCAGCAGCACCCCCTCCCTCAATGAGCAGTTCTTC. Its translation is CASSTPSLNEQFF.

This clonotype was picked up many times. CDR3 sequence reads: CATSGAYHQPQHF. The CDR3 DNA reads TGTGCCACCAGTGGGGCATATCATCAGCCCCAGCATTTT. V gene TRBV24-1 combines with J gene TRBJ1-5; D is uncertain. Trimming shortened V by 5 bases and J by 5 bases, and 9 bases separated the two germline ends. The CDR3 is 13 residues long. Germline V CDR1 and CDR2: KGHDR, SFDVKD.

This chain joins TRBV5-1 and TRBJ2-1, with TRBD2 identical over 9 bases. CDR3 length: 17 residues. Losses at the gene ends were 3 bases for V and 1 base for J; bases not matched to a gene: 8. Germline lookup yields CDR1 SGHRS and CDR2 YFSETQ. The CDR3: CASSSLVAGASYNEQFF. For the CDR3, the DNA is TGCGCCAGCAGCTCACTAGTAGCGGGGGCGTCCTACAATGAGCAGTTCTTC.

This clonotype was seen only a few times. The J gene is TRBJ1-1, the V gene TRBV10-2; tentatively, D is TRBD1 (5 bases). The CDR3 contains 13 residues. The ends were cut back, 3 bases at V and 4 bases at J, with 9 bases in the middle. The germline CDR1 and CDR2 sequences are WSHSY and SAAADI. This CDR3 is CASSDRVVTEAFF. The DNA for the CDR3 is TGCGCCAGCAGTGACAGGGTGGTCACTGAAGCTTTCTTT.

This clonotype was seen many times. This chain connects TRBV6-2 or TRBV6-3 to TRBJ2-7, with D possibly matching TRBD2 (5 bases). Looked up from germline, CDR1 is MNHEY and CDR2 is SVGEGT. The CDR3 is 12 amino acids. V lost 4 bases to trimming and J lost 6 bases, with 10 bases between them. CDR3: CASSSRVSEQYF. In DNA form, the CDR3 reads TGTGCCAGCAGTTCGAGGGTTAGCGAGCAGTACTTC.

As concerns this clonotype: A much larger clone lies one base from this, so it may be a read error. V usage is TRBV7-9 and J usage is TRBJ2-3; D is possibly TRBD1 (6 bases). Germline V CDR1 and CDR2: SEHNR, FQNEAQ (reference sequence). This CDR3 has 14 amino acids. The CDR3 protein is CTSSNRERRDTQYF. The CDR3 DNA reads TGTACCAGCAGCAACAGGGAAAGACGAGATACGCAGTATTTT.

This sequence joins TRBV6-5 and TRBJ2-7; D ambiguous. This CDR3 spans 13 amino acids. Germline lookup yields CDR1 MNHEY and CDR2 SVGAGI. Trimming stripped 4 bases from V and 4 bases from J, with 11 bases between. DNA of the CDR3: TGTGCCAGCAGTTGGGGATGGGTTTACGAGCAGTACTTC. This encodes CASSWGWVYEQYF.

This clonotype was recorded at least ten times. The chain combines TRBV6-5 with TRBJ2-5; 8 bases agree with TRBD1. The CDR3 sequence is 17 residues long. The germline CDR1 and CDR2 sequences are MNHEY and SVGAGI. The ends lost 2 bases at V and 1 base at J; junction bases unmatched: 9. CDR3 DNA sequence: TGTGCCAGCAGTTACCCGCCGGGACAGGAGGCCCAAGAGACCCAGTACTTC. It specifies CASSYPPGQEAQETQYF.

This clonotype was seen at least ten times. CDR3 in amino acids: CASSLPGLAGNEQFF. In DNA, the CDR3 is TGTGCCAGCAGCTTACCGGGACTAGCGGGTAATGAGCAGTTCTTC. The genes are TRBV5-6 and TRBJ2-1, with 12 bases identical to TRBD2. The V segment lost 2 bases and the J segment 7 bases; nucleotides outside the gene matches: 4. Germline CDR1 reads SGHDT; CDR2 reads YYEEEE. The CDR3 is 15 amino acids.